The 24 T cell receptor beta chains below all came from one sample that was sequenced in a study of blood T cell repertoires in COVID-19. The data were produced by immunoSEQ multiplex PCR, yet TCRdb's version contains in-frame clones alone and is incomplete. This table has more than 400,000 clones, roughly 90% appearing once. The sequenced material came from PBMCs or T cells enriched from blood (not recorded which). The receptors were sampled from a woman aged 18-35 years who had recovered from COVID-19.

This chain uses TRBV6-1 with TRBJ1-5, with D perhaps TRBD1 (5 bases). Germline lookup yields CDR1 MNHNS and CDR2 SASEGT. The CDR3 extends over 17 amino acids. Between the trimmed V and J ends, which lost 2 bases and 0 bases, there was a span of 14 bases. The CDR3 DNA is TGTGCCAGCAGTGAACAGGGTTGGGACTATAGCAATCAGCCCCAGCATTTT. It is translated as CASSEQGWDYSNQPQHF.

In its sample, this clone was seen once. As DNA, the CDR3 is TGTGCCAGCAGCCCGACAGGGTATTCACCCCTCCACTTT. Amino acids: CASSPTGYSPLHF. The chain recombines TRBV7-9 with TRBJ1-6; 7 bases match TRBD1. Germline V gene lookup returns CDR1 SEHNR and CDR2 FQNEAQ (reference sequence). This CDR3 region has 13 residues. V shed 5 bases, J shed 8 bases, and the junction held 3 bases outside the gene matches.

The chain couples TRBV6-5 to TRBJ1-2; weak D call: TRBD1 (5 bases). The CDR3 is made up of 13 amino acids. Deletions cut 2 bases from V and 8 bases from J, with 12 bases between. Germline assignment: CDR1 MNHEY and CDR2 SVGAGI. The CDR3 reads CASSYQGLVGYTF. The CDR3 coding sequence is TGTGCCAGCAGTTACCAGGGACTAGTCGGCTACACCTTC.

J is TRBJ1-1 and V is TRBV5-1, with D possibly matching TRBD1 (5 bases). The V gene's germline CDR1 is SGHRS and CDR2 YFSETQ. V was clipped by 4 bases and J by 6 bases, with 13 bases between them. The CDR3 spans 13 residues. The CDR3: CASSLLTEAEAFF. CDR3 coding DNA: TGCGCCAGCAGCCTGCTGACAGAAGCTGAAGCTTTCTTT.

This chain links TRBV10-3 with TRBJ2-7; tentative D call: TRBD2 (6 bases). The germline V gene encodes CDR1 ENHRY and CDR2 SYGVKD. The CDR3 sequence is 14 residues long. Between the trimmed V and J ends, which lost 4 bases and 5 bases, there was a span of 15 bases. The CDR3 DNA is TGTGCCATCAGTGGCGGGGAAACGGGCCACGAGCAGTACTTC. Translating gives CAISGGETGHEQYF.

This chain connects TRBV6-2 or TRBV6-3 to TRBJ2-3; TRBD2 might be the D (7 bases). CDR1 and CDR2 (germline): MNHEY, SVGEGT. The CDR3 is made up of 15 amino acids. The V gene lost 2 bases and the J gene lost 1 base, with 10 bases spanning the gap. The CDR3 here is CASSYRGGGTDTQYF. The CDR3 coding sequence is TGTGCCAGCAGTTACAGGGGGGGAGGCACAGATACGCAGTATTTT.

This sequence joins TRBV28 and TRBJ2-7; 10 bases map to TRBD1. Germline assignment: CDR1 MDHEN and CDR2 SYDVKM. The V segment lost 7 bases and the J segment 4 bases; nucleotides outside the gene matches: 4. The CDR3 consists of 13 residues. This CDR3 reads CASTRQGAYEQYF. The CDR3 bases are TGTGCCAGCACAAGACAGGGGGCGTACGAGCAGTACTTC.

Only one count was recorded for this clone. The CDR3 region has the DNA TGTGCCAGCAGCTTCGCAGGGGCTGGGGACACTGAAGCTTTCTTT. Its translation is CASSFAGAGDTEAFF. The V and J genes are TRBV5-5 and TRBJ1-1; tentatively, D is TRBD1 (6 bases). Germline assignment: CDR1 SGHKS and CDR2 YYEKEE (reference sequence). This CDR3 comprises 15 residues. The V end lost 2 bases, the J end lost 3 bases, and 14 bases lay between the germline ends.

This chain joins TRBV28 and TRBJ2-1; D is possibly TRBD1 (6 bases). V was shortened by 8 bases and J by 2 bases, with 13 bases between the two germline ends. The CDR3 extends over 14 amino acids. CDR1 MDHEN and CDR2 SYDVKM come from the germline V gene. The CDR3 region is CASARTVTYNEQFF. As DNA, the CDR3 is TGTGCCAGCGCCAGGACAGTCACCTACAATGAGCAGTTCTTC.

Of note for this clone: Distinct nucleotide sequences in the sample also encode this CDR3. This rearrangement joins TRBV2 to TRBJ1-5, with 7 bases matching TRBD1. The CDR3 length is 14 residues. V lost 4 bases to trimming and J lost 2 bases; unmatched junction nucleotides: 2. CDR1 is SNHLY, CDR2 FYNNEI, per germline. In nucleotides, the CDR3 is TGTGCCAGCAGTGGACAGGGAGGCAATCAGCCCCAGCATTTT. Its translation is CASSGQGGNQPQHF.

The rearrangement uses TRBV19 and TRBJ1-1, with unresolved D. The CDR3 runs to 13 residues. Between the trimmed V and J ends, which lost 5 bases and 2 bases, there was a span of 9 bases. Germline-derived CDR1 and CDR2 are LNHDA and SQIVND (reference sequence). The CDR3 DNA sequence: TGTGCCAGTAGTTTACAGATCAACACTGAAGCTTTCTTT. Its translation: CASSLQINTEAFF.

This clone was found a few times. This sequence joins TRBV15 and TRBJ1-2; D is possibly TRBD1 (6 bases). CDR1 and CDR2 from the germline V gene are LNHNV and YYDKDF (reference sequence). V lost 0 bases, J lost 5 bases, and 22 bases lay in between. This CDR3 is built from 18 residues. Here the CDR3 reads CATSRDKGGQSLPYGYTF. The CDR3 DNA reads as TGTGCCACCAGCAGAGATAAAGGCGGACAGTCACTCCCATATGGCTACACCTTC. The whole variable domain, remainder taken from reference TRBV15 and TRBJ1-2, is DAMVIQNPRYQVTQFGKPVTLSCSQTLNHNVMYWYQQKSSQAPKLLFHYYDKDFNNEADTPDNFQSRRPNTSFCFLDIRSPGLGDTAMYLCATSRDKGGQSLPYGYTFGSGTRLTVV.

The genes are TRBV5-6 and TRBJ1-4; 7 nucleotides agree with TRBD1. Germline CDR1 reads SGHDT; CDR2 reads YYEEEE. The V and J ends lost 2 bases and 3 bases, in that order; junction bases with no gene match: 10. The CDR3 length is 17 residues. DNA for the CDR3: TGTGCCAGCAGCTTCGACAGGGCAGGGCTTGCTAATGAAAAACTGTTTTTT. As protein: CASSFDRAGLANEKLFF. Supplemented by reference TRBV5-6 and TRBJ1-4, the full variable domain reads DAGVTQSPTHLIKTRGQQVTLRCSPKSGHDTVSWYQQALGQGPQFIFQYYEEEERQRGNFPDRFSGHQFPNYSSELNVNALLLGDSALYLCASSFDRAGLANEKLFFGSGTQLSVL.

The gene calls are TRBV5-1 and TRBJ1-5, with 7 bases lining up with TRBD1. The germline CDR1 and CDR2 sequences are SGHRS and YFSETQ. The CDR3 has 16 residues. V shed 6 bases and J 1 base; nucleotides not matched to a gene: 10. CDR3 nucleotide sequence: TGCGCCAGCAACTACAGGGGTACGGGAAGCAATCAGCCCCAGCATTTT. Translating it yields CASNYRGTGSNQPQHF.

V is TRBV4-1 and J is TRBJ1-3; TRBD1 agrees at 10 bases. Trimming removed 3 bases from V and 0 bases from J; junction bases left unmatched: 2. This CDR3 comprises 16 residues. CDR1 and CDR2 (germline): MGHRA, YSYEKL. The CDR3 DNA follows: TGCGCCAGCAGCCAGGGACAGGGGTTCTCTGGAAACACCATATATTTT. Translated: CASSQGQGFSGNTIYF.

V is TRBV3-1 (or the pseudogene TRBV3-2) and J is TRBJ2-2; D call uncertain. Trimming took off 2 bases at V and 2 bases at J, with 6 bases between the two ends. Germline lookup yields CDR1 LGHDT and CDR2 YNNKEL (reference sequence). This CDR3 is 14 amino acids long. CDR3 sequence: CASSQNRNTGELFF. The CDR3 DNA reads TGTGCCAGCAGCCAAAACAGAAACACCGGGGAGCTGTTTTTT.

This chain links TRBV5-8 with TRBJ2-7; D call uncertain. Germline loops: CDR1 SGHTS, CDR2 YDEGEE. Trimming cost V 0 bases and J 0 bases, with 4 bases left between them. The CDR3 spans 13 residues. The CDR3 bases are TGTGCCAGCAGCTTGGTCAACTCCTACGAGCAGTACTTC. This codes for CASSLVNSYEQYF.

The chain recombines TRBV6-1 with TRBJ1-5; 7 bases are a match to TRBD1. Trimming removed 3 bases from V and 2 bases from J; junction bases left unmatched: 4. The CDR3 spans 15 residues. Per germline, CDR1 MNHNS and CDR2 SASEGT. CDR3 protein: CASSDQGTGNQPQHF. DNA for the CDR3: TGTGCCAGCAGTGATCAGGGGACAGGCAATCAGCCCCAGCATTTT.

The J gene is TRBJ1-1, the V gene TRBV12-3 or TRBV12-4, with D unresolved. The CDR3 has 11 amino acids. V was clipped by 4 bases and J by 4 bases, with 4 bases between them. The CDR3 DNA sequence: TGTGCCAGCAGTTCGGGCACTGAAGCTTTCTTT. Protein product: CASSSGTEAFF.

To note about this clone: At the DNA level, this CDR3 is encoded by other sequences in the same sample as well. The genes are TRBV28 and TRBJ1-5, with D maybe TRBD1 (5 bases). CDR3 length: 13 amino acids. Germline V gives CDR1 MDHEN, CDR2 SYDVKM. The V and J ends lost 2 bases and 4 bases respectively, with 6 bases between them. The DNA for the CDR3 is TGTGCCAGCAGTTTAGCAGGGAATCAGCCCCAGCATTTT. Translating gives CASSLAGNQPQHF.

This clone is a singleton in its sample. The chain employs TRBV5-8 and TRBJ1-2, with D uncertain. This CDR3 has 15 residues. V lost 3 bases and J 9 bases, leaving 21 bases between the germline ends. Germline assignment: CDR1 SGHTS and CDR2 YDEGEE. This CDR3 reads CASSSQGHLTMSYTF. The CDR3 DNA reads TGTGCCAGCAGCTCCCAAGGTCACCTAACTATGAGCTACACCTTC.

The CDR3 bases are TGTGCCAGCAGTTCAACAGGGGACGAGCAGTACTTC. Its protein product is CASSSTGDEQYF. The J gene is TRBJ2-7, the V gene TRBV6-1; 7 bases line up with TRBD1. Germline V lookup: CDR1 MNHNS, CDR2 SASEGT. The CDR3 runs to 12 residues. Germline trimming cut 5 bases from V and 5 bases from J; bases unmatched to any gene: 3.

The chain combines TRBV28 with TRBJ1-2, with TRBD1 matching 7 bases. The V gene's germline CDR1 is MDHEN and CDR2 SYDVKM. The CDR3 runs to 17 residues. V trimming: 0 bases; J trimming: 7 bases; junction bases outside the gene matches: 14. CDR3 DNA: TGTGCCAGCAGTTTATGGGTAGGGGGCCGCGGGCTAATTGGCTACACCTTC. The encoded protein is CASSLWVGGRGLIGYTF.

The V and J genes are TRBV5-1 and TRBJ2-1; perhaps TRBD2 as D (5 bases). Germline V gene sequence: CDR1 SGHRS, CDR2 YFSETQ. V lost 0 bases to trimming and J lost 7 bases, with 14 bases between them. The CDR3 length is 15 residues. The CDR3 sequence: CASSLEVPWENEQFF. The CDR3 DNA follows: TGCGCCAGCAGCTTGGAGGTTCCCTGGGAGAATGAGCAGTTCTTC.